Listed below are T cell receptor beta chains from one sample, sequenced in a study of CD8 T cells in ankylosing spondylitis. TCRdb fed the 5' RACE reads into MiXCR, producing one record per CDR3 protein. This repertoire shows around 130,000 distinct CDR3 sequences, roughly 18% found once; its top ten account for roughly 30%. Sequencing was done on a sample of blood, either unsorted or a sorted T cell fraction (not recorded which). These receptors were collected from a male donor with ankylosing spondylitis. The CDR3 runs from the conserved cysteine through the conserved F or W. A D gene is named only where the DNA matches it firmly. Expanded clones get a size class; other rows say once, few or many, or leave the size out.

J gene: TRBJ2-5; V gene: TRBV6-6; clone size: many; D gene: TRBD2; CDR3 length: 12; CDR3 protein: CASDGGGETQYF; CDR3 DNA: TGTGCCAGCGATGGGGGGGGAGAGACCCAGTACTTC
J gene: TRBJ1-2; V gene: TRBV28; clone size: -; D gene: TRBD1; CDR3 length: 14; CDR3 protein: CASRWDRGDYSYTF; CDR3 DNA: TGTGCCAGCAGGTGGGACAGGGGTGACTATAGCTACACCTTC
J gene: TRBJ2-1; V gene: TRBV27; clone size: -; D gene: -; CDR3 length: 15; CDR3 protein: CASREGGVSYNEQFF; CDR3 DNA: TGTGCCAGCCGCGAGGGGGGCGTCTCCTACAATGAGCAGTTCTTC
J gene: TRBJ1-1; V gene: TRBV7-6; clone size: once; D gene: -; CDR3 length: 14; CDR3 protein: CASSLGYTVTEAFF; CDR3 DNA: TGTGCCAGCAGCTTGGGATATACGGTCACTGAAGCTTTCTTT
J gene: TRBJ1-5; V gene: TRBV15; clone size: -; D gene: -; CDR3 length: 14; CDR3 protein: CATSPRDRNQPQHF; CDR3 DNA: TGTGCCACCAGCCCACGGGACCGCAATCAGCCCCAGCATTTT
J gene: TRBJ2-5; V gene: TRBV28; clone size: -; D gene: -; CDR3 length: 15; CDR3 protein: CASTPGPGVGETQYF; CDR3 DNA: TGTGCCAGCACCCCAGGGCCCGGGGTAGGAGAGACCCAGTACTTC
J gene: TRBJ1-2; V gene: TRBV27; clone size: -; D gene: -; CDR3 length: 14; CDR3 protein: CASSLKAGNYGYTF; CDR3 DNA: TGTGCCAGCAGTTTAAAGGCAGGGAACTATGGCTACACCTTC
J gene: TRBJ2-3; V gene: TRBV20-1; clone size: few; D gene: -; CDR3 length: 13; CDR3 protein: CSAWTGLVDTQYF; CDR3 DNA: TGCAGTGCTTGGACCGGGCTTGTCGATACGCAGTATTTT
J gene: TRBJ2-7; V gene: TRBV13; clone size: few; D gene: TRBD2; CDR3 length: 15; CDR3 protein: CASSFMAGGAFEQYF; CDR3 DNA: TGTGCCAGCAGCTTCATGGCGGGAGGGGCTTTCGAGCAGTACTTC
J gene: TRBJ2-4; V gene: TRBV11-2; clone size: -; D gene: -; CDR3 length: 19; CDR3 protein: CASSLTSGGSPVGKNIQYF; CDR3 DNA: TGTGCCAGCAGCCTAACCTCCGGGGGCTCTCCTGTAGGCAAAAACATTCAGTACTTC
J gene: TRBJ2-1; V gene: TRBV18; clone size: few; D gene: -; CDR3 length: 11; CDR3 protein: CASTEIKEQFF; CDR3 DNA: TGTGCCAGCACCGAGATAAAGGAGCAGTTCTTC
J gene: TRBJ1-1; V gene: TRBV4-3; clone size: few; D gene: TRBD1; CDR3 length: 15; CDR3 protein: CASSRGTGMNTEAFF; CDR3 DNA: TGCGCCAGCAGCCGCGGGACAGGTATGAACACTGAAGCTTTCTTT
J gene: TRBJ2-1; V gene: TRBV4-3; clone size: -; D gene: TRBD2; CDR3 length: 16; CDR3 protein: CASSQDWTSGYNEQFF; CDR3 DNA: TGCGCCAGCAGCCAAGATTGGACTAGCGGTTACAATGAGCAGTTCTTC
J gene: TRBJ2-1; V gene: TRBV6-5; clone size: -; D gene: -; CDR3 length: 15; CDR3 protein: CASSYPGLANNEQFF; CDR3 DNA: TGTGCCAGCAGTTACCCGGGGCTAGCTAACAATGAGCAGTTCTTC
J gene: TRBJ2-3; V gene: TRBV4-1; clone size: few; D gene: -; CDR3 length: 16; CDR3 protein: CASRPDGESSTDTQYF; CDR3 DNA: TGCGCCAGCAGACCGGACGGGGAAAGTAGCACAGATACGCAGTATTTT
J gene: TRBJ2-5; V gene: TRBV29-1; clone size: -; D gene: -; CDR3 length: 12; CDR3 protein: CSVGGARGTQYF; CDR3 DNA: TGCAGCGTTGGCGGGGCCCGGGGGACCCAGTACTTC
J gene: TRBJ2-7; V gene: TRBV28; clone size: -; D gene: TRBD2; CDR3 length: 16; CDR3 protein: CASSPTVAGGVYEQYF; CDR3 DNA: TGTGCCAGCAGCCCGACAGTAGCGGGAGGAGTCTACGAGCAGTACTTC
J gene: TRBJ1-1; V gene: TRBV27; clone size: -; D gene: -; CDR3 length: 15; CDR3 protein: CASSPGTRVNTEAFF; CDR3 DNA: TGTGCCAGCAGTCCCGGGACAAGGGTGAACACTGAAGCTTTCTTT
J gene: TRBJ2-7; V gene: TRBV9; clone size: few; D gene: -; CDR3 length: 15; CDR3 protein: CASSGGVTGTYEQYF; CDR3 DNA: TGTGCCAGCAGCGGAGGGGTTACAGGAACCTACGAGCAGTACTTC
J gene: TRBJ1-6; V gene: TRBV20-1; clone size: few; D gene: -; CDR3 length: 14; CDR3 protein: CSAREQRLRSPLHF; CDR3 DNA: TGCAGTGCTAGAGAACAGCGTCTGAGGTCACCCCTCCACTTT
J gene: TRBJ2-5; V gene: TRBV12-3/TRBV12-4; clone size: -; D gene: -; CDR3 length: 14; CDR3 protein: CASRPEGVEETQYF; CDR3 DNA: TGTGCCAGCAGACCTGAGGGGGTAGAAGAGACCCAGTACTTC
J gene: TRBJ2-5; V gene: TRBV6-5; clone size: -; D gene: TRBD1; CDR3 length: 15; CDR3 protein: CASSYIGTGGETQYF; CDR3 DNA: TGTGCCAGCAGTTATATCGGGACAGGAGGGGAGACCCAGTACTTC
J gene: TRBJ2-4; V gene: TRBV20-1; clone size: few; D gene: TRBD2; CDR3 length: 12; CDR3 protein: CSGGTSGHIQYF; CDR3 DNA: TGCAGTGGTGGCACTAGCGGCCACATTCAGTACTTC